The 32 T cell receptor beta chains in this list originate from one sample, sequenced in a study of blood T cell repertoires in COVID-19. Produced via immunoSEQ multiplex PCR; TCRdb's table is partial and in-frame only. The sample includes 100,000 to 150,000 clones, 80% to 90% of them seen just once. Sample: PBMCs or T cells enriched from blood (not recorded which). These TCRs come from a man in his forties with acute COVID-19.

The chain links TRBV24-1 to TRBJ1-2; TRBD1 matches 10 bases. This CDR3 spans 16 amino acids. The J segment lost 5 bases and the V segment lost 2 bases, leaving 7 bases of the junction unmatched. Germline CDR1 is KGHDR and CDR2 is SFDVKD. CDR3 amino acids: CATSDSGTGAQYGYTF. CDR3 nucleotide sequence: TGTGCCACCAGTGATTCCGGGACAGGGGCTCAATATGGCTACACCTTC.

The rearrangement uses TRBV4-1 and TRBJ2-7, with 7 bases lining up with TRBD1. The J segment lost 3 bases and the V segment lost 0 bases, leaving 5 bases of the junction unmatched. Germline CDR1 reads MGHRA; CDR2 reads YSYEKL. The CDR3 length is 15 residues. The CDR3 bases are TGCGCCAGCAGCCAAGATTCACAGGGGCTCTACGAGCAGTACTTC. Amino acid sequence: CASSQDSQGLYEQYF.

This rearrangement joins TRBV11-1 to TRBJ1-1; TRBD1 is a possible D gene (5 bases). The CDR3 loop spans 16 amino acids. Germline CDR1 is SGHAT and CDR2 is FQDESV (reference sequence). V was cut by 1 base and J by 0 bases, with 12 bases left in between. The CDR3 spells CASSLGLWTMNTEAFF. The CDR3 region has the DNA TGTGCCAGCAGCTTAGGATTGTGGACAATGAACACTGAAGCTTTCTTT.

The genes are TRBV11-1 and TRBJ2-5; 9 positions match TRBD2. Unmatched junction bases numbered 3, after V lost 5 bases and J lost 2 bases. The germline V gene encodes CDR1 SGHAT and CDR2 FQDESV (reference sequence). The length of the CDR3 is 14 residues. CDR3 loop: CASSNGLAQETQYF. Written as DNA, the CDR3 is TGTGCCAGCAGCAACGGACTAGCGCAAGAGACCCAGTACTTC.

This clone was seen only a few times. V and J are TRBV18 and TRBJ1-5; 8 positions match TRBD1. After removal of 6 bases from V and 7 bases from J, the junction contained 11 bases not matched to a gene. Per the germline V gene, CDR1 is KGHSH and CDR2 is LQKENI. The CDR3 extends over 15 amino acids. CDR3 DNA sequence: TGTGCCAGCTCCCTCGGACAGGGCAACGAGCAGCCCCAGCATTTT. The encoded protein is CASSLGQGNEQPQHF.

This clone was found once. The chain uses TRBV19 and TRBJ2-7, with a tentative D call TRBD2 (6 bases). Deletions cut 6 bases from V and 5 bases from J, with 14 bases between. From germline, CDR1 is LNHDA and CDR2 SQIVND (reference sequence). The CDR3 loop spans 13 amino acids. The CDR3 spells CASRKASAHEQYF. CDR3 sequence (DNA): TGTGCCAGTAGAAAGGCTAGCGCCCACGAGCAGTACTTC. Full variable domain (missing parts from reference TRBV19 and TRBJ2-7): DGGITQSPKYLFRKEGQNVTLSCEQNLNHDAMYWYRQDPGQGLRLIYYSQIVNDFQKGDIAEGYSVSREKKESFPLTVTSAQKNPTAFYLCASRKASAHEQYFGPGTRLTVT.

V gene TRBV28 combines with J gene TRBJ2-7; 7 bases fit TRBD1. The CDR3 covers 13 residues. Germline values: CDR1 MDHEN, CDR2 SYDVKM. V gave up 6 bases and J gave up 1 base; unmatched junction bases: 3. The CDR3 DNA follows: TGTGCCAGCAGCTCGGGACAGTCCTACGAGCAGTACTTC. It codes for CASSSGQSYEQYF.

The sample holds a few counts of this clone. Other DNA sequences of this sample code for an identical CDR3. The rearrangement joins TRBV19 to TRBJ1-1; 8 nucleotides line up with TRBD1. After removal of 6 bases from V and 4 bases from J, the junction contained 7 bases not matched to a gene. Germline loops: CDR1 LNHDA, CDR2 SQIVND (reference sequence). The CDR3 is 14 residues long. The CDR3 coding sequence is TGTGCCAGTAGCCCCGGACAGGGTAGCACTGAAGCTTTCTTT. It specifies CASSPGQGSTEAFF. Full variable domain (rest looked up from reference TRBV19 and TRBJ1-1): DGGITQSPKYLFRKEGQNVTLSCEQNLNHDAMYWYRQDPGQGLRLIYYSQIVNDFQKGDIAEGYSVSREKKESFPLTVTSAQKNPTAFYLCASSPGQGSTEAFFGQGTRLTVV.

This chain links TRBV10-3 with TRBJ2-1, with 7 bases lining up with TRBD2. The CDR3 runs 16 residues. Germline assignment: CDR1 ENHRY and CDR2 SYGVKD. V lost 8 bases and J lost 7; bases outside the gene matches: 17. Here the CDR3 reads CAIAERREGQWNEQFF. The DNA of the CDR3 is TGTGCCATCGCCGAACGGAGGGAGGGCCAATGGAATGAGCAGTTCTTC.

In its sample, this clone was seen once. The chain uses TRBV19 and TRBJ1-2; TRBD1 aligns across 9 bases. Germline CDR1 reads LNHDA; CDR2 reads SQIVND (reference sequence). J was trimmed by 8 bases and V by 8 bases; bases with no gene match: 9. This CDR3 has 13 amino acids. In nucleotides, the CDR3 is TGTGCCAGTGAAGCGGGACAGGGAAGAGGCTACACCTTC. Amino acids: CASEAGQGRGYTF.

The CDR3, as DNA: TGTGCCAGCAGTTCCTGGACAGCCTCCTACGAGCAGTACTTC. Amino acid sequence: CASSSWTASYEQYF. The J gene is TRBJ2-7, the V gene TRBV27; TRBD1 is a possible D gene (6 bases). The CDR3 has 14 amino acids. V was pared by 4 bases and J by 0 bases, with 10 bases between. Per the germline V gene, CDR1 is MNHEY and CDR2 is SMNVEV (reference sequence).

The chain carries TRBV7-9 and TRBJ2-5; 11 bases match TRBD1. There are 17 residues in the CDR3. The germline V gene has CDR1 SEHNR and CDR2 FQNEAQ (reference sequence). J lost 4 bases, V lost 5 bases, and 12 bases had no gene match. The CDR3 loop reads CASSNSGTGGSRETQYF. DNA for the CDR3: TGTGCCAGCAGCAACTCCGGGACAGGGGGTTCGAGAGAGACCCAGTACTTC.

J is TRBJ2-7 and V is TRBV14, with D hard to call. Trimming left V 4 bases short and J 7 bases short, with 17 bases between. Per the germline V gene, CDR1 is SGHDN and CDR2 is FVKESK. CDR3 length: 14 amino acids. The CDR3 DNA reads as TGTGCCAGCAGCCCGGTATATACGAGGCCAGAGCAGTACTTC. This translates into CASSPVYTRPEQYF.

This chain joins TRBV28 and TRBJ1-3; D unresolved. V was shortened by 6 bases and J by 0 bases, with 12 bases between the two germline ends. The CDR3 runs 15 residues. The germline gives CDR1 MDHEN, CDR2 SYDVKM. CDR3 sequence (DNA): TGTGCCAGCAGCCCAGCGGGGAGCTCTGGAAACACCATATATTTT. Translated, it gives CASSPAGSSGNTIYF.

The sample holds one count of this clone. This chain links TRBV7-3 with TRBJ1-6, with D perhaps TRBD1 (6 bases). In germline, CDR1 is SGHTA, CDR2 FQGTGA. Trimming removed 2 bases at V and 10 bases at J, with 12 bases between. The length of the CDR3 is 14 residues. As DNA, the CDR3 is TGTGCCAGCAGCTTACAGGGGTTTGGATCACCCCTCCACTTT. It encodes CASSLQGFGSPLHF.

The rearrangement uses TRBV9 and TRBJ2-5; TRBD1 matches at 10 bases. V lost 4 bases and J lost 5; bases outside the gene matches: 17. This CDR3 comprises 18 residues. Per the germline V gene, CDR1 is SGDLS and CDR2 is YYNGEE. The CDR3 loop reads CASSPRGGQGQGWETQYF. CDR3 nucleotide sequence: TGTGCCAGCAGCCCTCGTGGGGGACAGGGGCAAGGGTGGGAGACCCAGTACTTC.

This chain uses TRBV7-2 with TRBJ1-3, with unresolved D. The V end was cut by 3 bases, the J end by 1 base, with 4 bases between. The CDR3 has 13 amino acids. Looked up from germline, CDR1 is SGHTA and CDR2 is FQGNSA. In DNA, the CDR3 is TGTGCCAGCAGCTTCGGGTCTGGAAACACCATATATTTT. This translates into CASSFGSGNTIYF.

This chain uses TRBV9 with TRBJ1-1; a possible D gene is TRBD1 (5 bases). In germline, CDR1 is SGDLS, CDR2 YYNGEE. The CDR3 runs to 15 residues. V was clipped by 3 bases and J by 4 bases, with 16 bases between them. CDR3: CASSGGTPRTTEAFF. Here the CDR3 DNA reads TGTGCCAGCAGCGGCGGGACCCCTAGGACCACTGAAGCTTTCTTT.

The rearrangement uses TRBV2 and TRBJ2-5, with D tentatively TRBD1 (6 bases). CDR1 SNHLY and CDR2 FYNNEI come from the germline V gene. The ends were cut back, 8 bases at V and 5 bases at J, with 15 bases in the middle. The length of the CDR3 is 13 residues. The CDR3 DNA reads TGTGCCAGCCGCGAGGGGGTGGGGGAGACCCAGTACTTC. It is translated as CASREGVGETQYF.

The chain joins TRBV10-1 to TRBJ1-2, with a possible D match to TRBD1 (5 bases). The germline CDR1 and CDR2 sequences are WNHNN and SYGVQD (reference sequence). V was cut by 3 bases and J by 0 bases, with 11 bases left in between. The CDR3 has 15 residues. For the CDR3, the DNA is TGCGCCAGCAGTGACGGAGGGACCTCTAACTATGGCTACACCTTC. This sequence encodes CASSDGGTSNYGYTF.

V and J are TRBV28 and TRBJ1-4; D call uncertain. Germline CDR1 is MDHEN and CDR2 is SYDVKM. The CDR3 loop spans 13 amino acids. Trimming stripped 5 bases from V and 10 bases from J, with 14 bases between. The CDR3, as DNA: TGTGCCAGCAGTATTACCGGGGTCGGAAAACTGTTTTTT. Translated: CASSITGVGKLFF.

The CDR3 DNA reads as TGTGCCAGCAGCCAAGTCGGAGATCGCTATGGCTACACCTTC. This codes for CASSQVGDRYGYTF. This chain joins TRBV14 and TRBJ1-2; D remains unclear. V was pared by 1 base and J by 4 bases, with 10 bases between. The CDR3 is 14 residues long. Germline CDR1 reads SGHDN; CDR2 reads FVKESK. Filled out from reference TRBV14 and TRBJ1-2, the complete variable domain reads EAGVTQFPSHSVIEKGQTVTLRCDPISGHDNLYWYRRVMGKEIKFLLHFVKESKQDESGMPNNRFLAERTGGTYSTLKVQPAELEDSGVYFCASSQVGDRYGYTFGSGTRLTVV.

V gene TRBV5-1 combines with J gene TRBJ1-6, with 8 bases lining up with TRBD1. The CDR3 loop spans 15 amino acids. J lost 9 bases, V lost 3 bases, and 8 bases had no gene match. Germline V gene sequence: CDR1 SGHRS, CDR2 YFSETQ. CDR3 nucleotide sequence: TGCGCCAGCAGCTCGGACACAGGGGGGGGTTCACCCCTCCACTTT. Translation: CASSSDTGGGSPLHF.

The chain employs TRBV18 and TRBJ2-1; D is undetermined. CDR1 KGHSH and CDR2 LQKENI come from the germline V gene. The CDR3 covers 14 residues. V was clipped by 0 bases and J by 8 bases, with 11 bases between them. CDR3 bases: TGTGCCAGCTCACCACCAAACGTCGAGGATGAGCAGTTCTTC. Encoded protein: CASSPPNVEDEQFF.

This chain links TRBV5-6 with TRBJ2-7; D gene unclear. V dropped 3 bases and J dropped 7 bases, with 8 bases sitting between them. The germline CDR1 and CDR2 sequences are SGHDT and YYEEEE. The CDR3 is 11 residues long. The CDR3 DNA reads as TGTGCCAGCAGCTCGTCGAGGGAGCAGTACTTC. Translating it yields CASSSSREQYF.

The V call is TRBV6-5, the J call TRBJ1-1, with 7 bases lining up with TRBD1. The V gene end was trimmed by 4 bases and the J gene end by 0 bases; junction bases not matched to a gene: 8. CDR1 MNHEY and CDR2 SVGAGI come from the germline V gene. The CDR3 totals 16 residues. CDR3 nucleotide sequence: TGTGCCAGCAGTTCCGGACAGGTTGGCATGAACACTGAAGCTTTCTTT. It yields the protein CASSSGQVGMNTEAFF.

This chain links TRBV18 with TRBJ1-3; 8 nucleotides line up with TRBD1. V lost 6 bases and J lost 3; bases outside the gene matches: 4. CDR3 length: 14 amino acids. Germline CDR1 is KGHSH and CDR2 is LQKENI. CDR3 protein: CASSTDRVGNTIYF. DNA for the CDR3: TGTGCCAGCTCGACGGACAGGGTTGGAAACACCATATATTTT.

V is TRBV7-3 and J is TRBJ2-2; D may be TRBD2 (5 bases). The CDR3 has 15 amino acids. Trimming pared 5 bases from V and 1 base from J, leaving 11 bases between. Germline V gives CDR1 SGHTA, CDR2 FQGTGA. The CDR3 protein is CASSPYGENTGELFF. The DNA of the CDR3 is TGTGCCAGCAGCCCTTACGGGGAGAACACCGGGGAGCTGTTTTTT.

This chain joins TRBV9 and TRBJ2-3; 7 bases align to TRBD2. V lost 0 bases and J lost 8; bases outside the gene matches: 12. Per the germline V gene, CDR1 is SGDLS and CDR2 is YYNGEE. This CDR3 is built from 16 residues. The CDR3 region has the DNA TGTGCCAGCAGCGTAGAGCTAGCGGAAATTTCGGGTACGCAGTATTTT. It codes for CASSVELAEISGTQYF.

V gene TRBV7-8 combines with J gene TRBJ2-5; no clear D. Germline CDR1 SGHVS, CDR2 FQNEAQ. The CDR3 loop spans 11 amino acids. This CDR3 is CATTSIETQYF. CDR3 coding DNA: TGTGCAACAACAAGTATTGAGACCCAGTACTTC.

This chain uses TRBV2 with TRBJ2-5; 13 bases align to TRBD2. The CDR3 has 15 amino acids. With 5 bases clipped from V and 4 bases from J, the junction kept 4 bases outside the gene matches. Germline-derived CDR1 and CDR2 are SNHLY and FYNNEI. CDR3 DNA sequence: TGTGCCAGCAGTCAACTAGCGGGGGGGCCAGAGACCCAGTACTTC. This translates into CASSQLAGGPETQYF.

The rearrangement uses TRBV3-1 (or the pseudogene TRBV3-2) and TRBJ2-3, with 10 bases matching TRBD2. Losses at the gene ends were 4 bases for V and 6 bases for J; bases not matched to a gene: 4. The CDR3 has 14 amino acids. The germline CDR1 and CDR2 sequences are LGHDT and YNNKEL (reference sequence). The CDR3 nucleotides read TGTGCCAGCAGCCGGACTAGCGGTAGGGATACGCAGTATTTT. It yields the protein CASSRTSGRDTQYF.